This note documents a single T cell receptor beta chain sequence. CDR1 and CDR2 from the germline V gene are SGHDN and FVKESK. The CDR3 consists of 17 residues. Trimming took 0 bases from V and 6 from J, leaving 21 bases between them. Participants were aged about 18 to 90 years, lived in over 20 US areas, and enrolled virtually. Symptom resolution, clearance, or two negative PCRs marked donors in Cohort 3 as recovered. This entry is derived from a study of blood T cell repertoires in COVID-19. Study-wide background: From the United States, Italy and Spain came samples of acute and convalescent COVID-19.

Original data processing: For nucleated cells, counts were estimated from reference gene primer amplification. Profiling relied on immunoSEQ multiplex PCR, and the TCRdb table lists in-frame clones only, not all of them. The DNA gave D and trimming, while V, J and clone size come from that table. The table records about 300,000 clones, about nine tenths of them present only once. The TCR comes from a man aged 30-40 years who had recovered from COVID-19. Material: PBMCs or T cells enriched from blood (not recorded which). The V and J genes are TRBV14 and TRBJ2-7, with D tentatively TRBD1 (6 bases). The CDR3 reads CASSQEVSALDSREQYF. CDR3 DNA: TGTGCCAGCAGCCAAGAAGTTAGCGCGTTGGACAGCCGCGAGCAGTACTTC.